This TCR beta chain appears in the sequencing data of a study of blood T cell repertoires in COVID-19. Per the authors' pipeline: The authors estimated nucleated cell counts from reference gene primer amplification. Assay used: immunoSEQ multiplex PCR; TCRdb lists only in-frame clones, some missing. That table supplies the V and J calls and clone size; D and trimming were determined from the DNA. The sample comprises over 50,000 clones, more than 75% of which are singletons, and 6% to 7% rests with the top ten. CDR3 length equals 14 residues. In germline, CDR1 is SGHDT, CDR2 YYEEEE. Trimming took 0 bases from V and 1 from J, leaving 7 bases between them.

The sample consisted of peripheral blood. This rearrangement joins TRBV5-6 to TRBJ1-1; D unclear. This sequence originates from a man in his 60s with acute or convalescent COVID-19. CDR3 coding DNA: TGTGCCAGCAGCTTGGGTTGGGCGAACACTGAAGCTTTCTTT. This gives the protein CASSLGWANTEAFF.